Sequencing of this T cell receptor beta chain was carried out in a study of radiation and T cells in renal cell carcinoma. This clone was seen only a few times. Clones were sequenced by immunoSEQ multiplex PCR, and TCRdb holds only the in-frame ones, with some missing. The sample contains about 10,000 clones, more than 50% of which appear only once. V shed 5 bases, J shed 2 bases, and the junction held 2 bases outside the gene matches. Per the germline V gene, CDR1 is SNHLY and CDR2 is FYNNEI. The CDR3 loop spans 15 amino acids. Documented treatment: treatment-naive control, cytoreductive nephrectomy.

The sequence was collected from a middle-aged man with renal cell carcinoma. The sample consisted of tumor tissue, taken from a patient whose treatment was nephrectomy without radiotherapy. This rearrangement joins TRBV2 to TRBJ2-2; 10 bases are shared with TRBD2. The CDR3 protein is CASSRTSGNTGELFF. As DNA, the CDR3 is TGTGCCAGCAGTAGGACTAGCGGAAACACCGGGGAGCTGTTTTTT.